The clone carrying this T cell receptor beta chain was seen more than once but under ten times. The data are from a study of blood T cell repertoires in COVID-19. Study at large: Collection of acute and convalescent COVID-19 samples took place in the United States, Italy and Spain. T cells, B-cell-depleted T cells, or PBMCs provided the cDNA or gDNA that served as material.

Study processing details: By means of reference gene primer amplification, nucleated cell counts were estimated. Clones were read by immunoSEQ multiplex PCR, and TCRdb kept only the in-frame ones, dropping some. The DNA gave D and trimming, while V, J and clone size come from that table. The sample shows roughly 240,000 clones, approximately 87% of them seen only once. V was pared by 1 base and J by 0 bases, with 10 bases between. This CDR3 spans 15 amino acids. Germline V gives CDR1 SGHRS, CDR2 YFSETQ. This chain uses TRBV5-1 with TRBJ2-5; possibly TRBD2 for D (5 bases). The sample comprised peripheral blood. This clonotype originated in a man between 60 and 70 years old who had recovered from COVID-19. CDR3 region: CASSLRGTYQETQYF. CDR3 nucleotide sequence: TGCGCCAGCAGCTTGCGGGGAACGTACCAAGAGACCCAGTACTTC.